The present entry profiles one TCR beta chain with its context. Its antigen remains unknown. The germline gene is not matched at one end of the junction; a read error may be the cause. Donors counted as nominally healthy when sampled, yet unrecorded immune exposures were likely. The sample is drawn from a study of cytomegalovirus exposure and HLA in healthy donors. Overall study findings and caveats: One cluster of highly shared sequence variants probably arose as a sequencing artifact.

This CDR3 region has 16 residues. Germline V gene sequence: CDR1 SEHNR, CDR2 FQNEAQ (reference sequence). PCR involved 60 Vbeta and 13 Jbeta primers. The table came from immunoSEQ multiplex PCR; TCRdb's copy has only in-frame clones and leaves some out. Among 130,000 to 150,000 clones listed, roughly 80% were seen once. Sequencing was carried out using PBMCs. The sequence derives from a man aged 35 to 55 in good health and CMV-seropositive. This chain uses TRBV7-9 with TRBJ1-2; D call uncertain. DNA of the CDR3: TGTTCCAGCAGCCTGCGGGAAGCCGGATCTAACTATGGCTACACCTTC. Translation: CSSSLREAGSNYGYTF. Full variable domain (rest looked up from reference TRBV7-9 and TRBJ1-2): DTGVSQNPRHKITKRGQNVTFRCDPISEHNRLYWYRQTLGQGPEFLTYFQNEAQLEKSRLLSDRFSAERPKGSFSTLEIQRTEQGDSAMYLCSSSLREAGSNYGYTFGSGTRLTVV.